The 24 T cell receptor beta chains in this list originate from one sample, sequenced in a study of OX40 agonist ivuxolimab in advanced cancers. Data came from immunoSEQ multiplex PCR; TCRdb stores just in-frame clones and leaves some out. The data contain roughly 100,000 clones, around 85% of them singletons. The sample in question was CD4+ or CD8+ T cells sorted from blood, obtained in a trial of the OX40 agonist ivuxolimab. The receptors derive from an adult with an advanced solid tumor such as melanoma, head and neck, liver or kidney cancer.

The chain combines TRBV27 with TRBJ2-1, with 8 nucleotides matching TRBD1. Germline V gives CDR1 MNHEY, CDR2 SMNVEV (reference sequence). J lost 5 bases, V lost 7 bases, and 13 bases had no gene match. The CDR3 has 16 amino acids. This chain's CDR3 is CASTLIWTGSHNEQFF. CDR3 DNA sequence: TGTGCCAGCACCCTCATTTGGACAGGGTCCCACAATGAGCAGTTCTTC.

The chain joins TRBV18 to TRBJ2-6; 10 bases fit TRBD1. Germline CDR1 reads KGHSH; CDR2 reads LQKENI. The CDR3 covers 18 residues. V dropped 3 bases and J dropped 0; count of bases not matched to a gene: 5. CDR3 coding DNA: TGTGCCAGCTCACCTCGGACAGGGGGAACCTCTGGGGCCAACGTCCTGACTTTC. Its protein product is CASSPRTGGTSGANVLTF.

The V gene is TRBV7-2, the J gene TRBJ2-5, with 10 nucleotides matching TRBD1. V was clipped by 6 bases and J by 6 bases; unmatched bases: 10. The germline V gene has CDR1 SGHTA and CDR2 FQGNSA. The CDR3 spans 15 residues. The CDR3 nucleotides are TGTGCCAGCAGTTCCGACAGGGGGCAGGGGCAGACCCAGTACTTC. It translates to CASSSDRGQGQTQYF.

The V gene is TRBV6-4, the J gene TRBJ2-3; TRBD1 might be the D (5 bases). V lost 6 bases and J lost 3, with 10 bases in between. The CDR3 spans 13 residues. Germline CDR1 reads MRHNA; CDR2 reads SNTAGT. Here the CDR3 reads CASSDSNTDTQYF. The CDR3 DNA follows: TGTGCCAGCAGCGACAGCAATACAGATACGCAGTATTTT.

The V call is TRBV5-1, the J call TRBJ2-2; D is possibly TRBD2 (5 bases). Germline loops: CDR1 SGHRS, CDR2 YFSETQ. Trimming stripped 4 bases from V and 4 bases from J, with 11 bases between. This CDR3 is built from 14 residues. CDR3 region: CASSPTNPTGELFF. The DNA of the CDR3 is TGCGCCAGCAGCCCGACTAACCCCACCGGGGAGCTGTTTTTT.

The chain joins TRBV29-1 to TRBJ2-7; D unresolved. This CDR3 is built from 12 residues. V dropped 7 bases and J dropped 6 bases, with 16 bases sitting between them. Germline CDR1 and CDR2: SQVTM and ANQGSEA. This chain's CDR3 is CSAELGNTEQYF. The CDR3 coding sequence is TGCAGCGCCGAGTTGGGGAACACCGAGCAGTACTTC.

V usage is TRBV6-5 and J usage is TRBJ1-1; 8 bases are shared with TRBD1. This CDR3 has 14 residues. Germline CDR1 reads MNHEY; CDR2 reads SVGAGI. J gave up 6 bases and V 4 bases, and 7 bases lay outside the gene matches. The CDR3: CASSFNRGTPEAFF. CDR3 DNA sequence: TGTGCCAGCAGTTTTAACAGGGGGACCCCTGAAGCTTTCTTT.

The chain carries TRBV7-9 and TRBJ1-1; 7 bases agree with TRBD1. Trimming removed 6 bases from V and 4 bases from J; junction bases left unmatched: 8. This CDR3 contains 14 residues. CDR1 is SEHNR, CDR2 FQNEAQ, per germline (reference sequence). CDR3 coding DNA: TGTGCCAGCAGAAACCCAGGGGGTAGCACTGAAGCTTTCTTT. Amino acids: CASRNPGGSTEAFF.

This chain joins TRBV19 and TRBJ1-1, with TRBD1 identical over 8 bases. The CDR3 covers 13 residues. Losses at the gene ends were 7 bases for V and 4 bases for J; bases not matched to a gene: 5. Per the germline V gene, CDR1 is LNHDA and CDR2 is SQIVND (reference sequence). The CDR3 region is CASNSGGPTEAFF. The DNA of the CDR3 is TGTGCCAGTAATTCAGGGGGCCCCACTGAAGCTTTCTTT.

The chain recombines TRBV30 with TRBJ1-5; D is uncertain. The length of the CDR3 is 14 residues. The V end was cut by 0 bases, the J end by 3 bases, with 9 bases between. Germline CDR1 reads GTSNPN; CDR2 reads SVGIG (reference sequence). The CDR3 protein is CAWSVGSSNQPQHF. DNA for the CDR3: TGTGCCTGGAGTGTAGGCAGCTCCAATCAGCCCCAGCATTTT.

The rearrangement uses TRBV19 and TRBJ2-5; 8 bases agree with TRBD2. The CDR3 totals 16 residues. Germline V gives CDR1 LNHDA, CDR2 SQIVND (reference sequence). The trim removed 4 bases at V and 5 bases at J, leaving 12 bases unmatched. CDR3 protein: CASSNPRGGLAETQYF. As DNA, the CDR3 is TGTGCCAGTAGTAACCCACGGGGGGGCCTGGCGGAGACCCAGTACTTC.

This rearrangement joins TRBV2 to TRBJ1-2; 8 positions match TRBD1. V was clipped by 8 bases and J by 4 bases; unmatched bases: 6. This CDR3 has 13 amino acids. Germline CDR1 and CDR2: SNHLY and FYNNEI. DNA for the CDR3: TGTGCCAGCTTACAGGGGGTCGGCTATGGCTACACCTTC. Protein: CASLQGVGYGYTF.

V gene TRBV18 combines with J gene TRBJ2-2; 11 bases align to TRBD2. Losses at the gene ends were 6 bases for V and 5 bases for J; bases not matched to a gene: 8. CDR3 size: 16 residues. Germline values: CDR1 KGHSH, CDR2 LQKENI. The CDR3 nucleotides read TGTGCCAGCTCCCCTAGCGGGAGGAGGGAGACCGGGGAGCTGTTTTTT. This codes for CASSPSGRRETGELFF.

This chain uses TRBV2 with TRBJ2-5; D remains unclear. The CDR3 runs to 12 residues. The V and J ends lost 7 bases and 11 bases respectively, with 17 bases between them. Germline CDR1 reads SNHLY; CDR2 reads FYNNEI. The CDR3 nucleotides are TGTGCCAGCATGGCAGGCGTACTGGAGCAGTACTTC. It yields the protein CASMAGVLEQYF.

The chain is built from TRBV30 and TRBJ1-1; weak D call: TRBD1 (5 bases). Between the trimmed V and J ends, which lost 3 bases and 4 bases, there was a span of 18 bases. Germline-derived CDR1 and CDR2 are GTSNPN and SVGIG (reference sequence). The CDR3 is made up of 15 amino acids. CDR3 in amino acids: CAWRDPHAGGTEAFF. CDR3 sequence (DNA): TGTGCCTGGAGAGACCCACATGCGGGGGGCACTGAAGCTTTCTTT.

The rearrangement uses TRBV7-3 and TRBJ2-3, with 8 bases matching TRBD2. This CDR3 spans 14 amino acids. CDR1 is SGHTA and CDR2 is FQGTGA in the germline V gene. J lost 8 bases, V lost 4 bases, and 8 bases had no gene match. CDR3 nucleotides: TGTGCCAGCAGCTCCGGGACTAGTGGGGTTACGCAGTATTTT. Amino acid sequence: CASSSGTSGVTQYF.

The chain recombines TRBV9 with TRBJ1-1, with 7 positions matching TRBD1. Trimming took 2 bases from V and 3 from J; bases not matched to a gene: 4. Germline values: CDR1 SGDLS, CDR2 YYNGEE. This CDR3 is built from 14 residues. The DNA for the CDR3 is TGTGCCAGCAGCGTCTCAGGGGGTGACACTGAAGCTTTCTTT. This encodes CASSVSGGDTEAFF.

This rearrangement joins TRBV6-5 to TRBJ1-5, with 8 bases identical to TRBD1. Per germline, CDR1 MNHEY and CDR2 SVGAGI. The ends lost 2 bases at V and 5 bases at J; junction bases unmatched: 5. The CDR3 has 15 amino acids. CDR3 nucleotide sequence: TGTGCCAGCAGTTACGAAGGGACAGGTTATCAGCCCCAGCATTTT. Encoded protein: CASSYEGTGYQPQHF.

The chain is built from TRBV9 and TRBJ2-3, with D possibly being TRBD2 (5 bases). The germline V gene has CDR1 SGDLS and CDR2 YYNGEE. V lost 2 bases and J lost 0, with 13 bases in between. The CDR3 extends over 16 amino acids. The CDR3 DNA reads TGTGCCAGCAGCGTCTCTAGCTCTCTGAGCACAGATACGCAGTATTTT. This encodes CASSVSSSLSTDTQYF.

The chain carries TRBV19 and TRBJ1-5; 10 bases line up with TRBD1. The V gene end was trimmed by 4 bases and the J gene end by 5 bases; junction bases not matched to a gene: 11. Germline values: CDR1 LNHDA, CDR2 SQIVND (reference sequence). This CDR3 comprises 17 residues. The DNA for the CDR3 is TGTGCCAGTAGTACTCCCGACAGGGGGCTACAGGATCAGCCCCAGCATTTT. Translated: CASSTPDRGLQDQPQHF.

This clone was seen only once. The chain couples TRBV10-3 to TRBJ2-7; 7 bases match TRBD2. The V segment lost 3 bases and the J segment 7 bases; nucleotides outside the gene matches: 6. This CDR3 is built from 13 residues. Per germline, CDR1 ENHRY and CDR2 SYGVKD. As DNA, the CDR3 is TGTGCCATCAGTGACCTCGGGGAGGGAGAGCAGTACTTC. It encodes CAISDLGEGEQYF.

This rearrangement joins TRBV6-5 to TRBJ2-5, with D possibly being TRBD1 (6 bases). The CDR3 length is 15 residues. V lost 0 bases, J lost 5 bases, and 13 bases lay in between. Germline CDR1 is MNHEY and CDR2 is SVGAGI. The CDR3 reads CASSYSGAPRETQYF. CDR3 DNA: TGTGCCAGCAGTTACTCGGGGGCGCCCAGGGAGACCCAGTACTTC.

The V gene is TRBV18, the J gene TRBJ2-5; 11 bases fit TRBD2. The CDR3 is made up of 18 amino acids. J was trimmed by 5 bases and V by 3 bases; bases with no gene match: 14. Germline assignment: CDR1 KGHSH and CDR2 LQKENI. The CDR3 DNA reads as TGTGCCAGCTCACCCCCCGGGACTAGCGGTACCACATTTGAGACCCAGTACTTC. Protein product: CASSPPGTSGTTFETQYF.

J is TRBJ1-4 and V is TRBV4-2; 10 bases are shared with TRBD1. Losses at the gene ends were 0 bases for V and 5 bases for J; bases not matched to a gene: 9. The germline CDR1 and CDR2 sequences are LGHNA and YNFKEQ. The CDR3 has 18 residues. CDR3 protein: CASSQEWGVGQGNEKLFF. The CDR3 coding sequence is TGTGCCAGCAGCCAAGAATGGGGCGTGGGACAGGGGAATGAAAAACTGTTTTTT.